The rows below give T cell receptor beta chains drawn from one sample of a study of beta chain features in type 1 diabetes. Sequencing was performed with immunoSEQ multiplex PCR; in TCRdb, only in-frame clones are kept and a portion is missing. The sample contains a few hundred thousand clones, approximately 15% of which appear only once. The sample consisted of naive CD4+ T cells from blood. Source of these receptors: a woman aged 18-35 years with type 1 diabetes. The conserved cysteine and the conserved F or W are not part of the CDR3 here.

CDR3aa: ASSGGGPTEAF
len: 11
j_gene: TRBJ1-1
v_gene: TRBV5-4

CDR3aa: ASSPGQVTEAF
len: 11
j_gene: TRBJ1-1
v_gene: TRBV5-1

CDR3aa: ASSARTGAGHTQY
len: 13
j_gene: TRBJ2-3
v_gene: TRBV2

CDR3aa: SVGEVRGYEQF
len: 11
j_gene: TRBJ2-1
v_gene: TRBV29-1

CDR3aa: SVGLVAGIYNEQF
len: 13
j_gene: TRBJ2-1
v_gene: TRBV29-1

CDR3aa: ASSPGTSNYEQY
len: 12
j_gene: TRBJ2-7
v_gene: TRBV28

CDR3aa: ASSQPLLALGRNTGELF
len: 17
j_gene: TRBJ2-2
v_gene: TRBV4-3

CDR3aa: ASSFYWGTGLVEQY
len: 14
j_gene: TRBJ2-7
v_gene: TRBV27

CDR3aa: ASSPNRGPPY
len: 10
j_gene: TRBJ2-4
v_gene: TRBV18

CDR3aa: ASSFLRGRAQY
len: 11
j_gene: TRBJ2-5
v_gene: TRBV11-2

CDR3aa: ASNFTLAGVKTQY
len: 13
j_gene: TRBJ2-5
v_gene: TRBV27

CDR3aa: ASSPSNTGELF
len: 11
j_gene: TRBJ2-2
v_gene: TRBV18

CDR3aa: ASSPRTSGRGEQF
len: 13
j_gene: TRBJ2-1
v_gene: TRBV9

CDR3aa: ASSRWTSGSLGDTQY
len: 15
j_gene: TRBJ2-3
v_gene: TRBV4-3

CDR3aa: ASSDVFGTGDSYNEQF
len: 16
j_gene: TRBJ2-1
v_gene: TRBV25-1

CDR3aa: ASQPRTGEAEQY
len: 12
j_gene: TRBJ2-7
v_gene: TRBV6-6

CDR3aa: ASSSSEGLAGGKTQY
len: 15
j_gene: TRBJ2-5
v_gene: TRBV11-2

CDR3aa: AWSVPGVSNQPQH
len: 13
j_gene: TRBJ1-5
v_gene: TRBV30

CDR3aa: ASGQGSPTEQF
len: 11
j_gene: TRBJ2-1
v_gene: TRBV30

CDR3aa: ASSPYRAVTDTQY
len: 13
j_gene: TRBJ2-3
v_gene: TRBV28

CDR3aa: ASRGTDNQPQH
len: 11
j_gene: TRBJ1-5
v_gene: TRBV2

CDR3aa: ASSLDYYEQY
len: 10
j_gene: TRBJ2-7
v_gene: TRBV5-1

CDR3aa: ASSPGQGGQPQH
len: 12
j_gene: TRBJ1-5
v_gene: TRBV6-6

CDR3aa: ASSPYEAGLAGYT
len: 13
j_gene: TRBJ1-2
v_gene: TRBV18

CDR3aa: ASHHDSTDTQY
len: 11
j_gene: TRBJ2-3
v_gene: TRBV2

CDR3aa: ASSLDRGYTDTQY
len: 13
j_gene: TRBJ2-3
v_gene: TRBV5-1

CDR3aa: ASSTRQGITEAF
len: 12
j_gene: TRBJ1-1
v_gene: TRBV11-2

CDR3aa: ASSRDRGANYGYT
len: 13
j_gene: TRBJ1-2
v_gene: TRBV18

CDR3aa: ASSSTSGSSFLYEQY
len: 15
j_gene: TRBJ2-7
v_gene: TRBV7-2

CDR3aa: AWGAGGSGTRRNEQF
len: 15
j_gene: TRBJ2-1
v_gene: TRBV5-4

CDR3aa: ASSLERRGETQY
len: 12
j_gene: TRBJ2-5
v_gene: TRBV5-1